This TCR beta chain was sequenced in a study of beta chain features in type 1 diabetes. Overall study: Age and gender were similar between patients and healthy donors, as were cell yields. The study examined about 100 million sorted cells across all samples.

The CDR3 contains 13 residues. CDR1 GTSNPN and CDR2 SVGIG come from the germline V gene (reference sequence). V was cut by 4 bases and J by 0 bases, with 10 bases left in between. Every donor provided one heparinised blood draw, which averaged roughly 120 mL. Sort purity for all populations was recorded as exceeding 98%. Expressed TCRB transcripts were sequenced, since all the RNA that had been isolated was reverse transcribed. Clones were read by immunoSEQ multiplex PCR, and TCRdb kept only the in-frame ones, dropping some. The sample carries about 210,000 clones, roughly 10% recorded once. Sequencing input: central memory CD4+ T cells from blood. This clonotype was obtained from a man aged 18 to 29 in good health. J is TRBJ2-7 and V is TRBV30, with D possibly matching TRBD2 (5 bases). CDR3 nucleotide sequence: TGTGCCTGGATTAAAGGGAGCTCCTACGAGCAGTACTTC. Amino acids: CAWIKGSSYEQYF.